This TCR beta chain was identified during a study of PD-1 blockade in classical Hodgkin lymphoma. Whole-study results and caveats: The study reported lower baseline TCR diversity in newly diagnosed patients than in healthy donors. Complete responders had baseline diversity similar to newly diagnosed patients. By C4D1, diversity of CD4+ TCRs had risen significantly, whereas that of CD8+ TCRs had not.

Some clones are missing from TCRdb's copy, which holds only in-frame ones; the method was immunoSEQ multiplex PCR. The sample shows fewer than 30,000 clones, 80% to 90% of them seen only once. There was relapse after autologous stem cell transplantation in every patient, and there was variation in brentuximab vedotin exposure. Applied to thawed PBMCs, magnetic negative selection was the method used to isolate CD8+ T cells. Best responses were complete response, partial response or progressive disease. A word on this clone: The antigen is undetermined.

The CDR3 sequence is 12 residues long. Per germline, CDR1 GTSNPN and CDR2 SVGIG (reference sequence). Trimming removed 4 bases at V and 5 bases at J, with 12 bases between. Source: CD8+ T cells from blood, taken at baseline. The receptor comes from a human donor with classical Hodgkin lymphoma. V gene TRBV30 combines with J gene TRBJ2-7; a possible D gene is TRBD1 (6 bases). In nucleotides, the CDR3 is TGTGCCTGGAACAGGGTGAGCGACGAGCAGTACTTC. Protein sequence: CAWNRVSDEQYF.